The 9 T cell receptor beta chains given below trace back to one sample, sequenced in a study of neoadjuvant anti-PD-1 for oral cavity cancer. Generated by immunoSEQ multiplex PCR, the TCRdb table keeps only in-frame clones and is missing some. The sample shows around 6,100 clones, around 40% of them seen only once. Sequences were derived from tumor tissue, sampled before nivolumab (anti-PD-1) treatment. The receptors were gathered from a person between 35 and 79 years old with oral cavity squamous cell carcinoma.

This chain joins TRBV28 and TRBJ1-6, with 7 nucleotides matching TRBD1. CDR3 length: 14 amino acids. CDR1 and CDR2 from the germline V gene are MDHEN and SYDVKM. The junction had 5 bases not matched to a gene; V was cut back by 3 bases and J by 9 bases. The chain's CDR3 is CASSFGQESSPLHF. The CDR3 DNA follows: TGTGCCAGCAGTTTCGGACAGGAGAGTTCACCCCTCCACTTT.

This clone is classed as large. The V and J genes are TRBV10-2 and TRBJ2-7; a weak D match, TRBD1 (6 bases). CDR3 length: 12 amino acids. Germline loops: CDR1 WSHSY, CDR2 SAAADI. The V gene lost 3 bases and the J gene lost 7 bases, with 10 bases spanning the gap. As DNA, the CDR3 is TGCGCCAGCAGTGAACAGGGTTTAGAGCAGTACTTC. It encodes CASSEQGLEQYF.

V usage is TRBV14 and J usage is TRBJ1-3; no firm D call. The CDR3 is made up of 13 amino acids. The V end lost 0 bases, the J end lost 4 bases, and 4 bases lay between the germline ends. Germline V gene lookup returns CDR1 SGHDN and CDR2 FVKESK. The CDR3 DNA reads TGTGCCAGCAGCCAAGACAGGGGAAACACCATATATTTT. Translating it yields CASSQDRGNTIYF.

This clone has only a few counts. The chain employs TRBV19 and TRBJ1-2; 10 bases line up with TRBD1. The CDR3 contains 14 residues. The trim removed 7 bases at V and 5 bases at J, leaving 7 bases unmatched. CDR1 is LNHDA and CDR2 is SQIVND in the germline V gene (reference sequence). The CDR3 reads CASTPDRGYYGYTF. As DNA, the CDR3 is TGTGCCAGTACCCCGGACAGGGGGTATTATGGCTACACCTTC.

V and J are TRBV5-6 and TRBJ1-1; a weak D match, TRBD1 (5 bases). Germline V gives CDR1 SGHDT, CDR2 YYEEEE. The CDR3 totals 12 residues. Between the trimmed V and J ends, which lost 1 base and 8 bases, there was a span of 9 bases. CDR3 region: CASSLTGTEAFF. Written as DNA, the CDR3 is TGTGCCAGCAGCTTGACAGGAACCGAAGCTTTCTTT. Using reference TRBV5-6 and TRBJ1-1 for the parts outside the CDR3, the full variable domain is DAGVTQSPTHLIKTRGQQVTLRCSPKSGHDTVSWYQQALGQGPQFIFQYYEEEERQRGNFPDRFSGHQFPNYSSELNVNALLLGDSALYLCASSLTGTEAFFGQGTRLTVV.

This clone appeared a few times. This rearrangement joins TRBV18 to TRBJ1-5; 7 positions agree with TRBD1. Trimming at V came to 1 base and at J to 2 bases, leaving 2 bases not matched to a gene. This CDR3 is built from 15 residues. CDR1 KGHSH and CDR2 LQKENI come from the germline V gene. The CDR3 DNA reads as TGTGCCAGCTCACCACTCGGGACAGGCAATCAGCCCCAGCATTTT. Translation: CASSPLGTGNQPQHF. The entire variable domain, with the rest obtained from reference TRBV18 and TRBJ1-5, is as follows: NAGVMQNPRHLVRRRGQEARLRCSPMKGHSHVYWYRQLPEEGLKFMVYLQKENIIDESGMPKERFSAEFPKEGPSILRIQQVVRGDSAAYFCASSPLGTGNQPQHFGDGTRLSIL.

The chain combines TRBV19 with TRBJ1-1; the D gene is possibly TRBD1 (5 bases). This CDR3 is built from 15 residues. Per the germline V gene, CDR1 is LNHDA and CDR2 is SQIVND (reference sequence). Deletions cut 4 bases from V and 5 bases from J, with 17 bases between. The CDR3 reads CASSSSGTRGTEAFF. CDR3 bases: TGTGCCAGTAGTAGCTCCGGGACCCGGGGGACTGAAGCTTTCTTT.

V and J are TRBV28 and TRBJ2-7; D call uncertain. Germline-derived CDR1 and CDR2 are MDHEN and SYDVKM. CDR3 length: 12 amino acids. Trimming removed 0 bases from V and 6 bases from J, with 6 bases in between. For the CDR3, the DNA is TGTGCCAGCAGTTTATGGACCGTCGAGCAGTACTTC. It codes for CASSLWTVEQYF.

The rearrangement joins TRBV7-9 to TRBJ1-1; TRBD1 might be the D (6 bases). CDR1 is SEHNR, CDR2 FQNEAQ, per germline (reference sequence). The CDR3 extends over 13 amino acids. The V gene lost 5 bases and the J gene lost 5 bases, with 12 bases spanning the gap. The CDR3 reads CASSPGQLTEAFF. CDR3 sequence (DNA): TGTGCCAGCAGCCCTGGACAGTTGACTGAAGCTTTCTTT.